Listed below are T cell receptor beta chains from one sample, sequenced in a study of CD4 T cells in relation to SARS-CoV-2 and coronaviruses. Produced via immunoSEQ multiplex PCR; TCRdb's table is partial and in-frame only. The profile shows roughly 63,000 clones, approximately 94% of them singletons. The sample comprised naive CD4+ T cells from PBMCs. These receptors came from a human donor in good health. Each CDR3 is given with its conserved first and last residue. A D gene is named only where the DNA matches it firmly. The size field is filled for only some rows; it gives once, few, many or a size class.

TRBV19	NA	TRBD1	TRBJ2-3	TGTGCCAGTAGCGGACAGGGCCCAGATACGCAGTATTTT	CASSGQGPDTQYF
TRBV29-1	NA	NA	TRBJ1-2	TGCAGCGTTGAGGTGGCCGCTTATGGCTACACCTTC	CSVEVAAYGYTF
TRBV15	once	NA	TRBJ1-2	TGTGCCACCAGCAGAGATCTGGCTCCGACAGTTGGCTACACCTTC	CATSRDLAPTVGYTF
TRBV13	NA	TRBD1	TRBJ1-5	TGTGCCAGCAGCTTAACGGGACAGGGCAATCAGCCCCAGCATTTT	CASSLTGQGNQPQHF
TRBV5-3	NA	NA	TRBJ2-1	TGTGCCAGAAGGACCGACAGGCAGACCTTTCGTGAGCAGTTCTTC	CARRTDRQTFREQFF
TRBV10-1	once	NA	TRBJ2-3	TGCGCCAGCAGTCTCGACTCGTCAGATACGCAGTATTTT	CASSLDSSDTQYF
TRBV28	NA	NA	TRBJ1-5	TGTGCCAGCGGGCTTGTACCGGACAATAGCAATCAGCCCCAGCATTTT	CASGLVPDNSNQPQHF
TRBV19	NA	NA	TRBJ1-5	TGTGCCAGTAGTATACCCTCGGGGGTTTTTCAGCCCCAGCATTTT	CASSIPSGVFQPQHF
TRBV19	NA	TRBD1	TRBJ2-5	TGTGCCAGTCGGGACAGGGGTGAGACCCAGTACTTC	CASRDRGETQYF
TRBV28	NA	NA	TRBJ2-7	TGTGCCAGCAGTTTATGGGGCAGGGGGGCTCTAGGTGAGCAGTACTTC	CASSLWGRGALGEQYF
TRBV5-1	NA	NA	TRBJ2-1	TGCGCCAGCAAGGTATTCCCGATCGGCTACAATGAGCAGTTCTTC	CASKVFPIGYNEQFF
TRBV5-6	NA	TRBD2	TRBJ2-5	TGTGCCAGCAGCAGATGGACTAGCGGGAGGGCCGGGGAGACCCAGTACTTC	CASSRWTSGRAGETQYF
TRBV7-9	NA	TRBD2	TRBJ2-7	TGTGCCAGCAGCCGAAGCGGGAGGACTTACGAGCAGTACTTC	CASSRSGRTYEQYF
TRBV14	NA	NA	TRBJ2-5	TGTGCCAGCAGCCTAAGAACGGCTACTTCCCAAGAGACCCAGTACTTC	CASSLRTATSQETQYF
TRBV28	NA	TRBD1	TRBJ2-5	TGTGCCAGCAGCCCGGGACAGGGGAAGACCCAGTACTTC	CASSPGQGKTQYF
TRBV28	NA	TRBD1	TRBJ1-2	TGTGCCAGCAGTCCTACCCTGGGACAGGGAACTGGCTACACCTTC	CASSPTLGQGTGYTF
TRBV6-4	NA	TRBD2	TRBJ2-1	TGTGCCAGCAGTGACTCAACTAGCGGGAACCAGTTCTTC	CASSDSTSGNQFF
TRBV28	NA	TRBD1	TRBJ2-7	TGTGCCAGCAAGGTGACAGGGAAGTACGAGCAGTACTTC	CASKVTGKYEQYF
TRBV18	once	NA	TRBJ2-7	TGTGCCAGCTCACCCACCCGGACCCAAAGGTCCTACGAGCAGTACTTC	CASSPTRTQRSYEQYF
TRBV9	NA	NA	TRBJ1-1	TGTGCCAGCAGCGTAATGGGGAAGGGCACTGAAGCTTTCTTT	CASSVMGKGTEAFF
TRBV19	NA	TRBD2	TRBJ2-4	TGTGCCAGTAGCGACAGCGGGAGGGCCACAGCCAAAAACATTCAGTACTTC	CASSDSGRATAKNIQYF
TRBV9	NA	TRBD2	TRBJ2-1	TGTGCCAGCAGCGACGCAACTAGCGGGGCCCTTCTGTCCTACAATGAGCAGTTCTTC	CASSDATSGALLSYNEQFF
TRBV27	NA	NA	TRBJ1-5	TGTGCCAGCAGTTTATCACGACCTCTCAATCAGCCCCAGCATTTT	CASSLSRPLNQPQHF
TRBV5-6	NA	NA	TRBJ1-2	TGTGCCAGCAGCCACAATGGGGGGTCTGGCTACACCTTC	CASSHNGGSGYTF
TRBV12-3/TRBV12-4	NA	TRBD1	TRBJ2-7	TGTGCCAGCAGTCGGACAGGTCGCCACGAGCAGTACTTC	CASSRTGRHEQYF
TRBV7-2	NA	TRBD2	TRBJ2-3	TGTGCCAGCAGCCGGGGCGGGAGTGCAGATACGCAGTATTTT	CASSRGGSADTQYF
TRBV28	NA	TRBD1	TRBJ1-3	TGTGCCAGCAGCTCCCCGGACAGGCTGATTACTGGAAACACCATATATTTT	CASSSPDRLITGNTIYF
TRBV28	once	NA	TRBJ2-7	TGTGCCAGCGGACTTTCCTACGAGCAGTACTTC	CASGLSYEQYF